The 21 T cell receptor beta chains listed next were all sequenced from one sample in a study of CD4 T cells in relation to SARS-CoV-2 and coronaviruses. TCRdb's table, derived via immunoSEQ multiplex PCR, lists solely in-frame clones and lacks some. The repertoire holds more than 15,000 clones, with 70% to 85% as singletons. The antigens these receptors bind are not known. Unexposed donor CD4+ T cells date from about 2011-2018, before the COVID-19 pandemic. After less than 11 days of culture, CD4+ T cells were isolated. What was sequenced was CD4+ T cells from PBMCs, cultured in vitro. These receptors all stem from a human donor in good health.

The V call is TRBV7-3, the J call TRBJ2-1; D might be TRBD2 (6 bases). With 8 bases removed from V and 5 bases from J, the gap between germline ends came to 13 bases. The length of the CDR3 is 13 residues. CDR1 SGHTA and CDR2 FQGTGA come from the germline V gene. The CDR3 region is CASRGLSNNEQFF. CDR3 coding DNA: TGTGCCAGCCGGGGACTGTCAAACAATGAGCAGTTCTTC.

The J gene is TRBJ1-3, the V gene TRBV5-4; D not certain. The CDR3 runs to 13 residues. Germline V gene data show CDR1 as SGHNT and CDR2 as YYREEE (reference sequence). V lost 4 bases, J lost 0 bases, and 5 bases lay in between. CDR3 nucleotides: TGTGCCAGCAGCCCCGACTCTGGAAACACCATATATTTT. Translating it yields CASSPDSGNTIYF.

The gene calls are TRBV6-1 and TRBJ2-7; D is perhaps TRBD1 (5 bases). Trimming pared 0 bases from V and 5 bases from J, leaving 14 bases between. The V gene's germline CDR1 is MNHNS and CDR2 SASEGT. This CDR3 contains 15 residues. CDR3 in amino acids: CASSEATGPPHEQYF. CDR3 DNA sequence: TGTGCCAGCAGTGAAGCCACAGGACCGCCCCACGAGCAGTACTTC.

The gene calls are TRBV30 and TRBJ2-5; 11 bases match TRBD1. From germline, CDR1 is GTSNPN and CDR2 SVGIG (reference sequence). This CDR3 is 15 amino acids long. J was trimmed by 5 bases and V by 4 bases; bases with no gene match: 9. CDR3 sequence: CAWTWTGGLSETQYF. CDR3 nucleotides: TGTGCCTGGACTTGGACAGGGGGCTTATCGGAGACCCAGTACTTC.

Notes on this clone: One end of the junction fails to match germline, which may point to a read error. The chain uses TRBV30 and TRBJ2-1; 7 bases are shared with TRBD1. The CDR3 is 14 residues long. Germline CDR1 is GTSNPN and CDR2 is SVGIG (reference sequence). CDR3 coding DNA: TGTGCCTGGTCCAACAGGGGCCACTACGATGAGCAGTTCTTC. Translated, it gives CAWSNRGHYDEQFF.

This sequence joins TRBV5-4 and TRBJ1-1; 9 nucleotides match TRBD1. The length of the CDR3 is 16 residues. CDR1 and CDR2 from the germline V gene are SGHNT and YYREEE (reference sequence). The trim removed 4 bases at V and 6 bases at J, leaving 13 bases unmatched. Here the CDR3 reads CASSRAGRDRVAEAFF. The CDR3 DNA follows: TGTGCCAGCAGCCGGGCTGGTCGGGACAGGGTAGCTGAAGCTTTCTTT.

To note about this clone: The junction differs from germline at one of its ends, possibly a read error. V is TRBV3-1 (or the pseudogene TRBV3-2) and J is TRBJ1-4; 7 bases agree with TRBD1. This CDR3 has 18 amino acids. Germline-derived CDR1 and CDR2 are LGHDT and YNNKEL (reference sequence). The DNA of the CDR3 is TGTGCCAGCAGTCAAGACGGTGTCGGCCGGGACAGAGGCGAAAAACTGTTTTTT. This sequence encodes CASSQDGVGRDRGEKLFF.

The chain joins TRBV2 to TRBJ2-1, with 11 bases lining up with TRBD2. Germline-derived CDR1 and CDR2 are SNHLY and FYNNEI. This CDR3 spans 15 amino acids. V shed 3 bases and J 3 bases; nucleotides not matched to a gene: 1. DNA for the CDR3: TGTGCCAGCAGTGAGGGACTAGCGGACTACAATGAGCAGTTCTTC. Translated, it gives CASSEGLADYNEQFF.

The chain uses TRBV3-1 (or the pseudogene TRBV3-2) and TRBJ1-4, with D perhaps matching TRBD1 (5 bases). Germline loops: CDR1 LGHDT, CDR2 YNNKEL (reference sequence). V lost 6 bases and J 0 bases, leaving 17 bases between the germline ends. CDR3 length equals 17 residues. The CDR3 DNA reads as TGTGCCAGCAGTCTGGGGGGGATGGGGGCAACTAATGAAAAACTGTTTTTT. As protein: CASSLGGMGATNEKLFF.

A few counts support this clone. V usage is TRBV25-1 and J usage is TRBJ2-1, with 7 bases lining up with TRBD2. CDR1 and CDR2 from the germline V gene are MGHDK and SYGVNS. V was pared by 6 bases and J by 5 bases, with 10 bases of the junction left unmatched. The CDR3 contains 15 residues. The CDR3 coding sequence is TGTGCCAGCAGCCTTCTCGGGAGGAGCGACAATGAGCAGTTCTTC. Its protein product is CASSLLGRSDNEQFF.

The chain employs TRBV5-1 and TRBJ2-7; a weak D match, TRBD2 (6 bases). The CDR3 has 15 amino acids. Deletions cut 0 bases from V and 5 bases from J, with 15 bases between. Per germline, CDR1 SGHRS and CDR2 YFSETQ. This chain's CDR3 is CASSLVPGTHNEQYF. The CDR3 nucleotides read TGCGCCAGCAGCTTGGTGCCAGGGACTCACAACGAGCAGTACTTC.

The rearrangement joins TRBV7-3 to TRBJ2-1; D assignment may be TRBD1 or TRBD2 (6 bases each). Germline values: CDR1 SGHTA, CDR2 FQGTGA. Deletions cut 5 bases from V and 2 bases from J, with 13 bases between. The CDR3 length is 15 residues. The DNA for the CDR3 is TGTGCCAGCAGCGCTTGGGGGGCGACCTACAATGAGCAGTTCTTC. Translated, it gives CASSAWGATYNEQFF. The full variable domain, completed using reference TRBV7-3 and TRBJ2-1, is GAGVSQTPSNKVTEKGKYVELRCDPISGHTALYWYRQSLGQGPEFLIYFQGTGAADDSGLPNDRFFAVRPEGSVSTLKIQRTERGDSAVYLCASSAWGATYNEQFFGPGTRLTVL.

CDR3 bases: TGTGCCAGCAGCCCGACGGGGAACTATGGCTACACCTTC. This encodes CASSPTGNYGYTF. The rearrangement joins TRBV14 to TRBJ1-2; D is uncertain. V dropped 4 bases and J dropped 2 bases, with 8 bases sitting between them. Germline CDR1 SGHDN, CDR2 FVKESK. This CDR3 has 13 amino acids. The whole variable domain, remainder taken from reference TRBV14 and TRBJ1-2, is EAGVTQFPSHSVIEKGQTVTLRCDPISGHDNLYWYRRVMGKEIKFLLHFVKESKQDESGMPNNRFLAERTGGTYSTLKVQPAELEDSGVYFCASSPTGNYGYTFGSGTRLTVV.

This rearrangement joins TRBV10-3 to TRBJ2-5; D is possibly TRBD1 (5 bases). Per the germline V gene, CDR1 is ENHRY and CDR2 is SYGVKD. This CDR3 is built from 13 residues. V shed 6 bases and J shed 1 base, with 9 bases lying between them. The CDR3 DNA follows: TGTGCCATCAGACAGGATCCCCAAGAGACCCAGTACTTC. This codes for CAIRQDPQETQYF.

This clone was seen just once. The CDR3 DNA sequence: TGTGCCATCAGCCCCAGCAACAGGCCCCCCTTTGAAAAACTGTTTTTT. Translated: CAISPSNRPPFEKLFF. The V and J genes are TRBV10-3 and TRBJ1-4; perhaps TRBD1 as D (5 bases). The CDR3 is 16 residues long. Germline CDR1 reads ENHRY; CDR2 reads SYGVKD. V lost 6 bases, J lost 7 bases, and 21 bases lay in between.

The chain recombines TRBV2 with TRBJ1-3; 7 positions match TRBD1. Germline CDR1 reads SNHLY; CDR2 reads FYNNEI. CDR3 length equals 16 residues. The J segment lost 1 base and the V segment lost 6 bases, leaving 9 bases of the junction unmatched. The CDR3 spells CASSHPGQTSGNTIYF. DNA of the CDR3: TGTGCCAGCAGCCATCCGGGACAGACTTCTGGAAACACCATATATTTT.

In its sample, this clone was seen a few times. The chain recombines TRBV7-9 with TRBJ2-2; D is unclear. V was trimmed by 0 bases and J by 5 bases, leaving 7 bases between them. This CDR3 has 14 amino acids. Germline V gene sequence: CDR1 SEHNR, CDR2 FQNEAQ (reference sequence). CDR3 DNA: TGTGCCAGCAGCTTAGCCGGTGGGACCGGGGAGCTGTTTTTT. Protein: CASSLAGGTGELFF.

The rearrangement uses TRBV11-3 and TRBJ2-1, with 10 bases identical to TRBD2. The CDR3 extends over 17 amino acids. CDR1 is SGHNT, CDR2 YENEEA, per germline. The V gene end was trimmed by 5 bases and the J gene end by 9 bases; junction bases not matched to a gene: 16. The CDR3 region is CASSPGGASGRSAEQFF. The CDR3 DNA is TGTGCCAGCAGCCCAGGGGGGGCTAGCGGGAGATCAGCTGAGCAGTTCTTC.

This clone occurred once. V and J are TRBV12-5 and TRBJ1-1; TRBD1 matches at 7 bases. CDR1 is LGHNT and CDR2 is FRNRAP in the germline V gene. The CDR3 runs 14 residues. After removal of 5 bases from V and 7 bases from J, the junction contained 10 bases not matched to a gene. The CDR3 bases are TGTGCTAGTGGTGGCCCCGGACAGGCCATTGAAGCTTTCTTT. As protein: CASGGPGQAIEAFF.

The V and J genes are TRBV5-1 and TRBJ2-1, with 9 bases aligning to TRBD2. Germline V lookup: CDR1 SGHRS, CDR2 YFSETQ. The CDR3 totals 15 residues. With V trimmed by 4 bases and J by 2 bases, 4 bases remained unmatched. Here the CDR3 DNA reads TGCGCCAGCAGCAGAATAGCGGGAGCCTACAATGAGCAGTTCTTC. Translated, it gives CASSRIAGAYNEQFF.

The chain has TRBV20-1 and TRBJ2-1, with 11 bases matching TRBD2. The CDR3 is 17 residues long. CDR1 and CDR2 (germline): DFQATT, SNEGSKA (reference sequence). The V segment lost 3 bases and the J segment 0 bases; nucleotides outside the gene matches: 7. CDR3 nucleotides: TGCAGTGCTAGTAAACTAGCGGGAGTTAGCTCCTACAATGAGCAGTTCTTC. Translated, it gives CSASKLAGVSSYNEQFF.